A selection of T cell receptor beta chains follows, all from one sample in a study of blood T cell repertoires in COVID-19. Using immunoSEQ multiplex PCR, the repertoire was profiled, and TCRdb retains in-frame clones only, with some absent. This sample has around 300,000 clones, with just over 85% found just once. Specimen: peripheral blood. The receptors come from a woman aged 25 to 39 with active or convalescent COVID-19. Both conserved end residues are part of each CDR3. Clone size is not always given. Where it is, it says once, few, many or a class for expanded clones.

clone size	V gene	J gene	CDR3 protein
.	TRBV6-6	TRBJ1-1	CASSGLNTEAFF
.	TRBV16	TRBJ2-7	CASSQGWYRLAGGTQYF
.	TRBV5-1	TRBJ2-1	CASSLAGVPYNEQFF
.	TRBV27	TRBJ2-7	CATSQGTAYEQYF
.	TRBV6-2/TRBV6-3	TRBJ2-7	CASSYRAGRIYEQYF
.	TRBV19	TRBJ1-5	CASHRDYSNQPQHF
once	TRBV28	TRBJ1-2	CASSLPRQINYGYTF
.	TRBV6-5	TRBJ2-7	CASSYSQGSSYEQYF
.	TRBV20-1	TRBJ2-1	CSASPGLAGGEQFF
once	TRBV5-1	TRBJ2-1	CASSLGKTSGPPGNEQFF
.	TRBV30	TRBJ1-5	CAWSSRGRVSPQHF
.	TRBV24-1	TRBJ2-3	CATSDPGVATQYF
.	TRBV28	TRBJ2-7	CASSQTGTGRAEQYF
.	TRBV6-5	TRBJ1-5	CASSYGAGSNQPQHF
.	TRBV5-1	TRBJ2-1	CASSLAGPHNEQFF
.	TRBV6-4	TRBJ2-6	CASSAQGLPGANVLTF
.	TRBV7-3	TRBJ1-2	CASSLTGDRTTYTF
.	TRBV6-2/TRBV6-3	TRBJ2-1	CASSLAGGSNEQFF
once	TRBV3-1/TRBV3-2	TRBJ2-3	CASSGLSTDTQYF
.	TRBV27	TRBJ2-5	CASSFGGAVGTQYF
.	TRBV7-9	TRBJ1-4	CASSPRGGTYEKLFF
few	TRBV27	TRBJ1-6	CASSLQWTGGSPLHF
.	TRBV7-9	TRBJ2-4	CASSRTSGAKNIQYF
once	TRBV7-9	TRBJ1-2	CASSLVAGPGYTF
.	TRBV18	TRBJ1-1	CASSHSVTEAFF
.	TRBV30	TRBJ1-1	CAWNRLTNTEAFF
.	TRBV19	TRBJ2-7	CASSRTGQGQYEQYF
.	TRBV9	TRBJ2-3	CASSVIAGVSTDTQYF
once	TRBV6-4	TRBJ2-3	CASSDSAGADTQYF
.	TRBV14	TRBJ1-2	CASRQVKANYGYTF
.	TRBV27	TRBJ2-7	CASSPRPRGIHEQYF
.	TRBV7-2	TRBJ1-2	CASSLVGTGEFGYTF
.	TRBV20-1	TRBJ2-5	CSASATGLQETQYF
.	TRBV7-6	TRBJ2-2	CASSPRRRGGPMNTGELFF
.	TRBV30	TRBJ1-3	CALEDGSDAIYF
.	TRBV18	TRBJ1-2	CASSRQALYGYTF
.	TRBV5-6	TRBJ2-2	CASSLLRWPSGGASGELFF
.	TRBV6-2/TRBV6-3	TRBJ2-5	CASSYRISGGLQETQYF
.	TRBV4-3	TRBJ2-7	CASSLSTGRGGDYEQYF
.	TRBV7-8	TRBJ2-3	CASSLEFTGASTDTQYF
.	TRBV27	TRBJ1-3	CASSFSGGPGNTIYF
.	TRBV2	TRBJ1-2	CALLGRVYGYTF
.	TRBV28	TRBJ2-7	CASSLQGSEQYF
once	TRBV9	TRBJ2-5	CASSATAGRETQYF
.	TRBV18	TRBJ1-1	CASSPFRNTEAFF
.	TRBV11-3	TRBJ2-7	CASILTGGLSYEQYF
.	TRBV3-1/TRBV3-2	TRBJ2-1	CASSQDRSNEQFF
.	TRBV21-1	TRBJ1-5	CASSKRRGVNQPQHF
.	TRBV7-9	TRBJ2-2	CASSLVVQAHTGELFF
.	TRBV19	TRBJ1-1	CASSSRVNTEAFF
.	TRBV6-6	TRBJ1-1	CASSGQGARGNTEAFF
.	TRBV5-4	TRBJ1-2	CASSPDRGYGYTF
.	TRBV24-1	TRBJ2-7	CATSVPDRGPTYEQYF